One sample yielded the 26 T cell receptor beta chains listed below, sequenced in a study of T cells in Graves' hyperthyroidism and ophthalmopathy. RNA transcripts yielded amplified TCR beta CDR3 regions. Researchers ran a first-round RT-PCR on the TCR CDR3 using the HTBI primer set. Each CDR3 protein gets one entry after TCRdb re-called the multiplex PCR reads with MiXCR. The sample lists a few hundred thousand distinct CDR3 sequences, approximately 15% occurring once. The specimen was blood. The receptor set was obtained from a young woman with Graves' hyperthyroidism that later progressed to Graves' ophthalmopathy.

This clonotype appeared many times. The rearrangement joins TRBV7-2 to TRBJ2-3, with TRBD2 matching 7 bases. Germline CDR1 SGHTA, CDR2 FQGNSA. Trimming cost V 1 base and J 3 bases; bases outside gene matches: 4. CDR3 length: 15 residues. The chain's CDR3 is CASSLEGGPTDTQYF. The CDR3, as DNA: TGTGCCAGCAGCTTAGAGGGAGGGCCTACAGATACGCAGTATTTT.

In its sample, this clonotype was seen a few times. The V call is TRBV5-4, the J call TRBJ2-1; D is perhaps TRBD2 (6 bases). Germline V gene sequence: CDR1 SGHNT, CDR2 YYREEE (reference sequence). Trimming left V 1 base short and J 4 bases short, with 12 bases between. The CDR3 runs 15 residues. CDR3 coding DNA: TGTGCCAGCAGCTTGTTTGCGGGGTTATACAATGAGCAGTTCTTC. Translated, it gives CASSLFAGLYNEQFF.

This clonotype has more than one count but fewer than ten. The chain is built from TRBV12-3 or TRBV12-4 and TRBJ2-2; D is undetermined. This CDR3 has 14 amino acids. Trimming removed 1 base at V and 5 bases at J, with 8 bases between. CDR3 sequence (DNA): TGTGCCAGCAGTTTAGGCGTAAAAACCGGGGAGCTGTTTTTT. It translates to CASSLGVKTGELFF.

The chain joins TRBV16 to TRBJ2-4; the match to TRBD2 covers 9 bases. V lost 3 bases, J lost 1 base, and 4 bases stayed unmatched. Germline V gives CDR1 KGHSY, CDR2 FQNENV. The CDR3 loop spans 16 amino acids. The chain's CDR3 is CASSQREGAAKNIQYF. The CDR3 DNA is TGTGCCAGCAGCCAGCGGGAGGGGGCGGCCAAAAACATTCAGTACTTC.

This clonotype was counted many times. The chain is built from TRBV28 and TRBJ1-1, with 7 bases that match TRBD1. V dropped 6 bases and J dropped 1; count of bases not matched to a gene: 5. This CDR3 is 14 amino acids long. Germline assignment: CDR1 MDHEN and CDR2 SYDVKM. CDR3 loop: CASSPGQQNTEAFF. The CDR3 coding sequence is TGTGCCAGCAGCCCGGGACAGCAGAACACTGAAGCTTTCTTT.

This clonotype has ten or more counts. The chain employs TRBV28 and TRBJ1-5, with D hard to call. The germline V gene encodes CDR1 MDHEN and CDR2 SYDVKM. The CDR3 extends over 14 amino acids. The germline V and J ends were trimmed by 5 bases and 0 bases, with 8 bases remaining between them. CDR3 protein: CASSPLYSNQPQHF. As DNA, the CDR3 is TGTGCCAGCAGTCCCCTCTATAGCAATCAGCCCCAGCATTTT.

This clonotype was counted ten times or more. J is TRBJ2-7 and V is TRBV18; D is perhaps TRBD1 or TRBD2 (7 bases each). The CDR3 covers 15 residues. Germline V gene sequence: CDR1 KGHSH, CDR2 LQKENI. The V end lost 2 bases, the J end lost 2 bases, and 13 bases lay between the germline ends. The CDR3 DNA reads TGTGCCAGCTCACCATCCCAGGGGGGGACCTACGAGCAGTACTTC. Its protein product is CASSPSQGGTYEQYF.

The chain combines TRBV12-3 or TRBV12-4 with TRBJ2-1; 10 positions match TRBD1. The V segment lost 7 bases and the J segment 1 base; nucleotides outside the gene matches: 4. The CDR3 has 15 amino acids. The CDR3, as DNA: TGTGCCAGCATCCGGACAGGGGGGTCCTACAATGAGCAGTTCTTC. The encoded protein is CASIRTGGSYNEQFF.

The rearrangement uses TRBV20-1 and TRBJ1-6; 11 bases agree with TRBD1. Germline lookup yields CDR1 DFQATT and CDR2 SNEGSKA (reference sequence). Trimming at V came to 6 bases and at J to 5 bases, leaving 6 bases not matched to a gene. The CDR3 totals 15 residues. The CDR3 nucleotides are TGCAGTGCCGGAAGGACAGGGGGCAATAATTCACCCCTCCACTTT. Its protein product is CSAGRTGGNNSPLHF.

This clonotype was observed at least ten times. J is TRBJ2-3 and V is TRBV20-1; D is perhaps TRBD1 or TRBD2 (5 bases each). The germline V gene encodes CDR1 DFQATT and CDR2 SNEGSKA (reference sequence). The CDR3 is 14 residues long. Deletions cut 3 bases from V and 0 bases from J, with 10 bases between. The CDR3 sequence: CSASERGSTDTQYF. In nucleotides, the CDR3 is TGCAGTGCTAGTGAGAGGGGAAGCACAGATACGCAGTATTTT.

This clonotype appeared a few times. The chain is built from TRBV4-1 and TRBJ2-3; 7 bases agree with TRBD2. The length of the CDR3 is 16 residues. Germline V gene lookup returns CDR1 MGHRA and CDR2 YSYEKL. The junction had 5 bases not matched to a gene; V was cut back by 0 bases and J by 2 bases. The CDR3, as DNA: TGCGCCAGCAGCCAAGAGAGACTAGCTAACACAGATACGCAGTATTTT. The encoded protein is CASSQERLANTDTQYF.

This chain connects TRBV6-1 to TRBJ2-7; the match to TRBD2 covers 8 bases. CDR1 is MNHNS, CDR2 SASEGT, per germline. This CDR3 is 16 amino acids long. V gave up 5 bases and J gave up 7 bases; unmatched junction bases: 16. The CDR3 region is CASSYGVAGRGREQYF. CDR3 coding DNA: TGTGCCAGCAGTTATGGGGTAGCGGGAAGGGGGAGGGAGCAGTACTTC.

The chain is built from TRBV5-8 and TRBJ1-5, with D hard to call. Germline V gene lookup returns CDR1 SGHTS and CDR2 YDEGEE. This CDR3 is built from 12 residues. Trimming took off 4 bases at V and 6 bases at J, with 8 bases between the two ends. The CDR3 loop is CASSVGGQPQHF. Here the CDR3 DNA reads TGTGCCAGCAGCGTGGGAGGTCAGCCCCAGCATTTT.

This clonotype has a count of ten or more. The chain combines TRBV6-2 or TRBV6-3 with TRBJ1-1; a weak D match, TRBD1 (6 bases). The CDR3 is 14 residues long. With 7 bases removed from V and 1 base from J, the gap between germline ends came to 13 bases. Looked up from germline, CDR1 is MNHEY and CDR2 is SVGEGT. The CDR3 spells CASTRGGPNTEAFF. CDR3 DNA sequence: TGTGCCAGCACTCGAGGGGGGCCGAACACTGAAGCTTTCTTT.

The V gene is TRBV6-1, the J gene TRBJ2-1, with 11 bases matching TRBD2. The CDR3 sequence is 17 residues long. V shed 5 bases, J shed 4 bases, and the junction held 10 bases outside the gene matches. Per the germline V gene, CDR1 is MNHNS and CDR2 is SASEGT. The CDR3 bases are TGTGCCAGCAGTAACTCCGTGCTAGCGGGAGGTTACAATGAGCAGTTCTTC. It encodes CASSNSVLAGGYNEQFF.

This clonotype occurred many times. CDR3 DNA sequence: TGTGCCAGCGGATGGGGACGAGAGACCCAGTACTTC. Its protein product is CASGWGRETQYF. V usage is TRBV12-3 or TRBV12-4 and J usage is TRBJ2-5, with D perhaps given as TRBD1 or TRBD2 (5 bases each). The CDR3 has 12 residues. Trimming stripped 8 bases from V and 4 bases from J, with 11 bases between.

The sample holds many counts of this clonotype. This chain connects TRBV6-1 to TRBJ2-7, with 10 bases matching TRBD1. The germline gives CDR1 MNHNS, CDR2 SASEGT. The length of the CDR3 is 17 residues. Trimming cost V 6 bases and J 5 bases; bases outside gene matches: 16. Here the CDR3 DNA reads TGTGCCAGCAGGACCCTAGGGACAGGGGAAATCGTCGACGAGCAGTACTTC. It translates to CASRTLGTGEIVDEQYF.

This clonotype has ten or more counts. The V and J genes are TRBV29-1 and TRBJ2-5; maybe TRBD2 (6 bases). Trimming took off 6 bases at V and 5 bases at J, with 28 bases between the two ends. This CDR3 region has 17 residues. From germline, CDR1 is SQVTM and CDR2 ANQGSEA. The CDR3 DNA reads TGCAGCGTCCTACTCAGCCGCCCGGGAGTACGGAAGGAGACCCAGTACTTC. As protein: CSVLLSRPGVRKETQYF.

Many counts were recorded for this clonotype. V and J are TRBV5-5 and TRBJ1-3; D not resolved. The CDR3 spans 15 residues. V lost 1 base to trimming and J lost 0 bases, with 8 bases between them. Germline assignment: CDR1 SGHKS and CDR2 YYEKEE (reference sequence). Here the CDR3 DNA reads TGTGCCAGCAGCTTGAGCACGAGCTCTGGAAACACCATATATTTT. Protein sequence: CASSLSTSSGNTIYF.

This clonotype was detected only a few times. The chain links TRBV6-1 to TRBJ2-2; 10 bases line up with TRBD1. This CDR3 comprises 15 residues. Trimming took 6 bases from V and 2 from J; bases not matched to a gene: 3. CDR1 MNHNS and CDR2 SASEGT come from the germline V gene. The CDR3 DNA reads TGTGCCAGCAGAATGACAGGGGGCAACACCGGGGAGCTGTTTTTT. Amino acid sequence: CASRMTGGNTGELFF.

This clonotype was seen ten or more times. The chain combines TRBV29-1 with TRBJ2-7; 7 nucleotides match TRBD2. CDR3 length: 13 residues. Germline V CDR1 and CDR2: SQVTM, ANQGSEA. V gave up 3 bases and J gave up 2 bases; unmatched junction bases: 4. This CDR3 is CSVDPAGTYEQYF. DNA of the CDR3: TGCAGCGTTGATCCAGCGGGGACCTACGAGCAGTACTTC.

The chain combines TRBV14 with TRBJ2-1; 9 positions agree with TRBD2. Per germline, CDR1 SGHDN and CDR2 FVKESK. V lost 1 base to trimming and J lost 9 bases; unmatched junction nucleotides: 7. This CDR3 has 15 residues. CDR3 region: CASSQGSGGLGEQFF. The CDR3, as DNA: TGTGCCAGCAGCCAAGGTAGCGGGGGACTTGGTGAGCAGTTCTTC.

The table lists this clonotype with a few counts. The V and J genes are TRBV29-1 and TRBJ2-3, with D perhaps assigned TRBD1 or TRBD2 (5 bases each). The CDR3 extends over 13 amino acids. Germline assignment: CDR1 SQVTM and CDR2 ANQGSEA. Trimming shortened V by 5 bases and J by 0 bases, and 9 bases separated the two germline ends. This CDR3 reads CSVRDGSTDTQYF. The CDR3 nucleotides are TGCAGCGTTCGGGACGGAAGCACAGATACGCAGTATTTT.

This clonotype was counted a few times. One base away lies a much larger clone, so this may be a sequencing read error. The chain recombines TRBV28 with TRBJ2-7, with 9 bases that match TRBD2. The V and J ends lost 5 bases and 2 bases, in that order; junction bases with no gene match: 7. Germline CDR1 reads MDHEN; CDR2 reads SYDVKM. The CDR3 is 15 residues long. CDR3 sequence reads: CASSPWTSATYEQYF. CDR3 coding DNA: TGTGCCAGCAGTCCCTGGACTAGCGCAACCTACGAGCAGTACTTC.

This clonotype was recorded at least ten times. The rearrangement uses TRBV28 and TRBJ1-5; no reliable D call. This CDR3 contains 15 residues. From germline, CDR1 is MDHEN and CDR2 SYDVKM. V lost 2 bases to trimming and J lost 3 bases, with 11 bases between them. The CDR3 nucleotides are TGTGCCAGCAGTTTAACGCAGAATTACAATCAGCCCCAGCATTTT. Its protein is CASSLTQNYNQPQHF.

This clonotype was seen repeatedly, ten times or more. This rearrangement joins TRBV28 to TRBJ1-4; D uncertain. Trimming cost V 5 bases and J 5 bases, with 18 bases left between them. CDR3 length: 16 amino acids. Germline assignment: CDR1 MDHEN and CDR2 SYDVKM. The CDR3 loop reads CASSPNQTPANEKLFF. The DNA of the CDR3 is TGTGCCAGCAGTCCTAATCAGACACCGGCAAATGAAAAACTGTTTTTT.